The clone carrying this TCR beta chain was recorded at least ten times. Its antigen remains unidentified. The V gene's germline CDR1 is MNHEY and CDR2 SVGEGT. This CDR3 region has 12 residues. V was trimmed by 8 bases and J by 9 bases, leaving 14 bases between them. The sample originates from a study of T cell repertoires in cytomegalovirus infection. Findings and limits, study-wide: Frequencies of public TCR beta families were cumulated, and this identified carriers of CMV plus the relevant HLA.

TCRdb reanalysed the reads using MiXCR and keeps one entry per CDR3 protein. The sample records under 250,000 distinct CDR3 sequences, roughly 6.5% being singletons. This clonotype was obtained from a human donor in good health (CMV status not recorded). Some clones in this sample may be carry-over from other donors' samples. The rearrangement uses TRBV6-2 or TRBV6-3 and TRBJ2-1; D unresolved. Sequencing used PBMCs. The DNA for the CDR3 is TGTGCCAGCGGGATGGGTGGTGGTGAGCAGTTCTTC. This translates into CASGMGGGEQFF.